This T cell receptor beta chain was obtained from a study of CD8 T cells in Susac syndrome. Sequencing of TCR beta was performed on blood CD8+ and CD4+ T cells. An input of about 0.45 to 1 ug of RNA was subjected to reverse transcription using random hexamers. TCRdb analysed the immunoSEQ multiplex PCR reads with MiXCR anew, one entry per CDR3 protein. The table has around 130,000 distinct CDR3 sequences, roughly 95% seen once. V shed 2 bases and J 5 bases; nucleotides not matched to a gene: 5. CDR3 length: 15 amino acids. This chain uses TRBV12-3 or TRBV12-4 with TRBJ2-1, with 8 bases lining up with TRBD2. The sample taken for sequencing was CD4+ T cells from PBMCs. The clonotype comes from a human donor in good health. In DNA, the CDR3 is TGTGCCAGCAGTTTACTGACTAGCGTAAACAATGAGCAGTTCTTC. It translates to CASSLLTSVNNEQFF.